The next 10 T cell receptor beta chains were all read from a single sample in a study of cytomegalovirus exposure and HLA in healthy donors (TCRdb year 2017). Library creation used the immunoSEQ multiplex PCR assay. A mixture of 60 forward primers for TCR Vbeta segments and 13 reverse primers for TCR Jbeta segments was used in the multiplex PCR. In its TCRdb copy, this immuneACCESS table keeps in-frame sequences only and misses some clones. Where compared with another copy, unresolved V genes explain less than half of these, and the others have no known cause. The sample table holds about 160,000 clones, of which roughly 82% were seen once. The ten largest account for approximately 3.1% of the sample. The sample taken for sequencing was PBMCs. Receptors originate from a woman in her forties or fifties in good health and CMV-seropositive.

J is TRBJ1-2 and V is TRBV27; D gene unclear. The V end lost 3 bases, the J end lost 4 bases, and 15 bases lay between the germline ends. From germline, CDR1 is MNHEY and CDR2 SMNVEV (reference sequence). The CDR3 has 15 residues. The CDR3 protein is CASSFRNSEPYGYTF. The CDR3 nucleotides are TGTGCCAGCAGTTTTAGGAATTCGGAGCCCTATGGCTACACCTTC.

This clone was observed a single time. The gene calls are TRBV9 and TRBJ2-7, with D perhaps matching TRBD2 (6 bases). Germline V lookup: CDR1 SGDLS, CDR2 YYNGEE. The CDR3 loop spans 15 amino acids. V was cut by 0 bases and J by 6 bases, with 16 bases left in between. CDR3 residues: CASSVGVGGGSEQYF. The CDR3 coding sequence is TGTGCCAGCAGCGTAGGGGTGGGAGGAGGCTCCGAGCAGTACTTC.

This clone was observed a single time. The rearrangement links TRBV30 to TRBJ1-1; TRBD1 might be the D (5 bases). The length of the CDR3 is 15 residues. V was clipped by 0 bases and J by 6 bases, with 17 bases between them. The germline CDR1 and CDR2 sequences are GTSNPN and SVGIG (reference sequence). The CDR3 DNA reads TGTGCCTGGAGTGTAGATATTGGGGTGGGGCCTGAAGCTTTCTTT. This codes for CAWSVDIGVGPEAFF.

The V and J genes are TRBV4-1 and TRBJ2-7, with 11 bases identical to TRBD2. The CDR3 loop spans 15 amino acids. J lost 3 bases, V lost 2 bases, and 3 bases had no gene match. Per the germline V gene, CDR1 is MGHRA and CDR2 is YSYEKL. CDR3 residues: CASSQRGTSGYEQYF. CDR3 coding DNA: TGCGCCAGCAGCCAAAGGGGGACTAGCGGCTACGAGCAGTACTTC.

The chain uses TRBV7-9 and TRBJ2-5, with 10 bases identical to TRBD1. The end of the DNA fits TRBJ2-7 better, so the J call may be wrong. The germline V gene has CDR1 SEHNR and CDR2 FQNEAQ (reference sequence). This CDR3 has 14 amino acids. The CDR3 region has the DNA TGTGCCAGCAGCCTGGGACAGGGGAACTACGAGCAGTACTTC. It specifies CASSLGQGNYEQYF.

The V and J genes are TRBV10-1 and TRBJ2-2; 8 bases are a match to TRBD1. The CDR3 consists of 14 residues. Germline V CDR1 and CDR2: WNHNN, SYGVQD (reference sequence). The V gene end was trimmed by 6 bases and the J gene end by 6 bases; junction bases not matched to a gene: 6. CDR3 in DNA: TGCGCCAGCAGCGAAGCGACAGGGGCCGGGGAGCTGTTTTTT. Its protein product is CASSEATGAGELFF.

CDR3 bases: TGTGCCACCAGCAGTTTAGGGAGCGAGCAGTACTTC. Translation gives CATSSLGSEQYF. This sequence joins TRBV15 and TRBJ2-7; TRBD2 might be the D (5 bases). With 3 bases removed from V and 6 bases from J, the gap between germline ends came to 9 bases. Germline V gene data show CDR1 as LNHNV and CDR2 as YYDKDF (reference sequence). The CDR3 loop spans 12 amino acids.

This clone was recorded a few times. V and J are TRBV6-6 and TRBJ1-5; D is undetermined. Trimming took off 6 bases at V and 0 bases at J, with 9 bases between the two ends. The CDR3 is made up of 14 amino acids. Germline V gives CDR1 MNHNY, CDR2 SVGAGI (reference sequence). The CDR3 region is CASSLYYSNQPQHF. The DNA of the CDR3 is TGTGCCAGCAGCCTATATTATAGCAATCAGCCCCAGCATTTT.

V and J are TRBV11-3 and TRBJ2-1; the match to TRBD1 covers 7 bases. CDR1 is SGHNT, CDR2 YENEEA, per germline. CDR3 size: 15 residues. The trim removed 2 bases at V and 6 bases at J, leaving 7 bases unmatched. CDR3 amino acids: CASSLYSDRSNEQFF. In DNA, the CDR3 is TGTGCCAGCAGCTTATACTCGGACAGGTCCAATGAGCAGTTCTTC.

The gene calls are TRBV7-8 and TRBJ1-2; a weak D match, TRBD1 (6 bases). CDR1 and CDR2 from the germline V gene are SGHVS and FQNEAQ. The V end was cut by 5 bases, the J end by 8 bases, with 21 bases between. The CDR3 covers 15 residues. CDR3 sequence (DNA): TGTGCCAGCAGCCTCGGAGGTTACAGGGCCCGGGGCTACACCTTC. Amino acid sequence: CASSLGGYRARGYTF.